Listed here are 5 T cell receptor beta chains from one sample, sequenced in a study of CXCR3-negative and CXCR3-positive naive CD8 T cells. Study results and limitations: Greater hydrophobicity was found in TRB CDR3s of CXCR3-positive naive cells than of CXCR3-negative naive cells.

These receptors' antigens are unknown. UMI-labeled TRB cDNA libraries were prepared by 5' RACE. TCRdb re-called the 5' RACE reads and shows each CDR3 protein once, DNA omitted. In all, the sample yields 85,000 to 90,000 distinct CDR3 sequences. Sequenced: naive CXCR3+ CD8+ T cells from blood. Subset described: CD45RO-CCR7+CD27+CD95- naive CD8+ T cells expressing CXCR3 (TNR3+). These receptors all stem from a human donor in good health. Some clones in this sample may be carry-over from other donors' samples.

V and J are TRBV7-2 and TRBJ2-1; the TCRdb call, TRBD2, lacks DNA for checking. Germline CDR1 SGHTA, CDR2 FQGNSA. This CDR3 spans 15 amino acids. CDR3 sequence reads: CASSLVFSGDNEQFF.

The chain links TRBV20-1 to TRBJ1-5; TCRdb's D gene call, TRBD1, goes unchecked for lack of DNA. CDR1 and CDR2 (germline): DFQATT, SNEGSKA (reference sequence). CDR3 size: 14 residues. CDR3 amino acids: CSVPRGYSNQPQHF.

The CDR3 protein is CASHALASNQPQHF. The genes are TRBV28 and TRBJ1-5; TCRdb's D call of TRBD1 is untestable without DNA. CDR1 is MDHEN, CDR2 SYDVKM, per germline. The CDR3 contains 14 residues.

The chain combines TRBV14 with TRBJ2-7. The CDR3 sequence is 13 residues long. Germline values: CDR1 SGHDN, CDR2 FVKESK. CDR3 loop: CASSQDPLDEQYF.

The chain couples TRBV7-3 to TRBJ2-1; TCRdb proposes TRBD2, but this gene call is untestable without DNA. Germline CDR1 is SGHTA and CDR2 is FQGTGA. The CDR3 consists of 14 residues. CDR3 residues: CASSPGLPPNEQFF.